A selection of T cell receptor beta chains follows, all from one sample in a study of technical replicates of blood from several donors. The protocol was immunoSEQ multiplex PCR, while the TCRdb copy is restricted to in-frame clones and leaves out a portion. The table shows approximately 80,000 clones, with over 75% occurring only once. Sequenced input: T cells isolated from PBMCs. The receptors stem from a human donor in good health. Both conserved end residues are part of each CDR3. D genes are given only for firm matches. Only part of the rows carry a size: once, few, many, or a class if the clone is expanded.

j_gene,v_gene,d_gene,abundance,CDR3nt,CDR3aa
TRBJ2-7,TRBV6-5,.,.,TGTGCCAGCAGTACTCGGGGTAGCTACGAGCAGTACTTC,CASSTRGSYEQYF
TRBJ1-1,TRBV7-2,.,.,TGTGCCAGCAGCATCTCTAGGAACACTGAAGCTTTCTTT,CASSISRNTEAFF
TRBJ2-7,TRBV4-1,TRBD1,once,TGCGCCAGCAGCGCACAGGGGGGTTCCTACGAGCAGTACTTC,CASSAQGGSYEQYF
TRBJ2-7,TRBV20-1,TRBD2,.,TGCAGTGGTCGGGGGGGGTACGAGCAGTACTTC,CSGRGGYEQYF
TRBJ2-2,TRBV5-4,.,.,TGTGCCAGCAGCTTGGGACAGAAGAACACCGGGGAGCTGTTTTTT,CASSLGQKNTGELFF
TRBJ1-1,TRBV27,.,.,TGTGCCAGCAGTTTATATAGGGAGTCCGTGAACACTGAAGCTTTCTTT,CASSLYRESVNTEAFF
TRBJ1-1,TRBV5-1,TRBD1,.,TGCGCCAGCAGGACAGGGGGCGCAGGGGCTTTCTTT,CASRTGGAGAFF
TRBJ1-3,TRBV6-5,.,.,TGTGCCAGCAGTCACCAGGGAAGCTCTGGAAACACCATATATTTT,CASSHQGSSGNTIYF
TRBJ1-5,TRBV19,.,.,TGTGCCAGTACCGGGGGTGTTAGCAATCAGCCCCAGCATTTT,CASTGGVSNQPQHF
TRBJ1-1,TRBV4-1,.,.,TGCGCCAGCAGCCAAGATTCGAGGGAAGGTACTGAAGCTTTCTTT,CASSQDSREGTEAFF
TRBJ1-2,TRBV5-6,.,.,TGTGCCAGCAGCTTTTTGGCTCCGGGAGGAGATAACTATGGCTACACCTTC,CASSFLAPGGDNYGYTF
TRBJ2-1,TRBV15,TRBD2,.,TGTGCCACCAGCAGAGAGGGACTAGCGGGAGGGGACAATGAGCAGTTCTTC,CATSREGLAGGDNEQFF
TRBJ1-1,TRBV30,.,.,TGTGCCTGGAGGGTTTCCGGGTTTCCGAACACTGAAGCTTTCTTT,CAWRVSGFPNTEAFF
TRBJ2-5,TRBV7-2,TRBD2,.,TGTGCCAGCAGCCGACTCGGGACTAGCGGGAGTTTGGGGGAGACCCAGTACTTC,CASSRLGTSGSLGETQYF
TRBJ2-5,TRBV27,TRBD1,.,TGTGCCAGCAGTCCACGGACAGGGGTTGTTTGGGAGACCCAGTACTTC,CASSPRTGVVWETQYF
TRBJ1-1,TRBV11-3,.,.,TGTGCCAGCAGGGCCGTGAACACTGAAGCTTTCTTT,CASRAVNTEAFF
TRBJ2-1,TRBV9,TRBD1,.,TGTGCCAGCAGCGCGCGCGCCGGGACAGGGGGAAATGAGCAGTTCTTC,CASSARAGTGGNEQFF
TRBJ2-2,TRBV5-1,.,.,TGCGCCAGCAGCTTCGGCACCGGGGAGCTGTTTTTT,CASSFGTGELFF
TRBJ1-2,TRBV6-5,TRBD1,.,TGTGCCAGCAGTTCGACAGGGGCCCCCAACTATGGCTACACCTTC,CASSSTGAPNYGYTF
TRBJ2-5,TRBV4-1,TRBD1,.,TGCGCCAGCAGCCAAGTGGGACAGGGAGAGACCCAGTACTTC,CASSQVGQGETQYF
TRBJ2-7,TRBV6-1,.,.,TGTGCCAGCAGTGCCCCCGGGACACCCCATTGGGAGCAGTACTTC,CASSAPGTPHWEQYF
TRBJ2-1,TRBV9,.,few,TGTGCCAGCAGCGTCGGGGCCTACAATGAGCAGTTCTTC,CASSVGAYNEQFF
TRBJ1-1,TRBV4-1,.,.,TGCGCCAGCAGCCAACTATGGAAGGACGGCGGGGCCACTGAAGCTTTCTTT,CASSQLWKDGGATEAFF
TRBJ2-1,TRBV10-1,.,once,TGCGCCAGCAGCAGGAGGATTGCCGGCACTGAGCAGTTCTTC,CASSRRIAGTEQFF
TRBJ2-5,TRBV10-2,TRBD2,once,TGCGCCACCACGGGGGGGGCTTGGGAGACCCAGTACTTC,CATTGGAWETQYF
TRBJ1-1,TRBV5-1,TRBD1,once,TGCGCCAGCAGAAACAGGGGGAACACTGAAGCTTTCTTT,CASRNRGNTEAFF
TRBJ2-3,TRBV10-1,TRBD1,.,TGCGCCAGCAGTGAAGGACAGGGTACGGCAGATACGCAGTATTTT,CASSEGQGTADTQYF
TRBJ2-1,TRBV11-2,TRBD2,.,TGTGCCAGCAGCCGACTAGCGGAGGGTAATGAGCAGTTCTTC,CASSRLAEGNEQFF
TRBJ1-1,TRBV4-1,TRBD1,few,TGCGCCAGCAGCCAAGAAGACAGGGTAACTGAAGCTTTCTTT,CASSQEDRVTEAFF
TRBJ1-3,TRBV30,.,.,TGTGCCTGGAGGGCAGGGGGAAACACCATATATTTT,CAWRAGGNTIYF
TRBJ2-5,TRBV30,.,.,TGTGCCTGGAGTGTAGGGGTGACCCAGTACTTC,CAWSVGVTQYF
TRBJ1-1,TRBV29-1,TRBD1,few,TGCAGCGCGTTAACAGGGGAGAACACTGAAGCTTTCTTT,CSALTGENTEAFF
TRBJ1-3,TRBV2,.,once,TGTGCCAGCCGGACTGAATCTGGAAACACCATATATTTT,CASRTESGNTIYF
TRBJ1-2,TRBV28,.,.,TGTGCCAGCAGTTTTGGGGGAGGCTATGGCTACACCTTC,CASSFGGGYGYTF
TRBJ1-2,TRBV19,.,.,TGTGCCAGTAGTACATCAGGGTTATCGGGAGGAGGCTACACCTTC,CASSTSGLSGGGYTF
TRBJ1-6,TRBV5-6,.,.,TGTGCCAGCAGCTTAAATGGTCAGTCACCCCTCCACTTT,CASSLNGQSPLHF
TRBJ2-7,TRBV28,.,.,TGTGCCAGCAGGGGTTGGGGAGTCTACGAGCAGTACTTC,CASRGWGVYEQYF
TRBJ1-1,TRBV7-2,TRBD1,.,TGTGCCAGCGCCACTGGGACAGCCACTGAAGCTTTCTTT,CASATGTATEAFF
TRBJ1-1,TRBV19,.,.,TGTGCCAGTAGTGAGAGACGGGGGTCGAACACTGAAGCTTTCTTT,CASSERRGSNTEAFF
TRBJ2-2,TRBV28,TRBD2,.,TGTGCCAGCAGTTTAAGCGGGATGAACACCGGGGAGCTGTTTTTT,CASSLSGMNTGELFF
TRBJ2-5,TRBV5-5,.,once,TGTGCCAGCAGCCGCACGGTCAGGGGCCAAGAGACCCAGTACTTC,CASSRTVRGQETQYF
TRBJ1-5,TRBV27,.,.,TGTGCCAGCAGGGGCATGGTAGGCAATCAGCCCCAGCATTTT,CASRGMVGNQPQHF